Following are 32 T cell receptor beta chains from one sample sequenced in a study of blood T cells in healthy people across ages. The second PCR ran roughly 6 to 11 cycles with a sample-barcoded 5' primer and J-beta primers. Using its own MiXCR run on the 5' RACE reads, TCRdb lists one record per CDR3 protein. This table has about 1,500,000 distinct CDR3 sequences, approximately 30% appearing once. Sequenced sample: blood. These receptor sequences come from a woman in her twenties or thirties in good health.

This clonotype was seen a handful of times. A read error may explain this, as a much larger clone is one base away. The chain joins TRBV29-1 to TRBJ2-7; D assignment may be TRBD1 or TRBD2 (5 bases each). The CDR3 loop spans 14 amino acids. Germline V gives CDR1 SQVTM, CDR2 ANQGSEA. CDR3 protein: CSALTTASSYGQYF. DNA for the CDR3: TGCAGCGCGTTGACGACAGCTAGCTCCTACGGGCAGTACTTC.

To note about this clonotype: The junction differs from germline at one of its ends, possibly a read error. J is TRBJ2-7 and V is TRBV6-2 or TRBV6-3; D call uncertain. This CDR3 spans 15 amino acids. Germline CDR1 reads MNHEY; CDR2 reads SVGEGT. CDR3 residues: CASSYAGRSNYEQYF. The CDR3 DNA is TGTGCCAGCAGTTACGCCGGAAGGTCGAACTACGAACAGTACTTC.

This clonotype was detected ten times or more. The gene calls are TRBV20-1 and TRBJ2-7; D uncertain. Germline loops: CDR1 DFQATT, CDR2 SNEGSKA (reference sequence). This CDR3 contains 13 residues. V was cut by 0 bases and J by 2 bases, with 8 bases left in between. CDR3 sequence reads: CSAREAQPYEQYF. In DNA form, the CDR3 reads TGCAGTGCTAGAGAGGCACAACCCTACGAGCAGTACTTC.

This clonotype was seen only a few times. The V gene is TRBV10-3, the J gene TRBJ2-7, with D unclear. V was shortened by 0 bases and J by 2 bases, with 11 bases between the two germline ends. This CDR3 is 15 amino acids long. Per germline, CDR1 ENHRY and CDR2 SYGVKD. CDR3 loop: CAISESQSSAYEQYF. The DNA for the CDR3 is TGTGCCATCAGTGAGTCTCAGAGCAGCGCCTACGAGCAGTACTTC.

This clonotype has only a few counts. The chain couples TRBV10-3 to TRBJ2-5; D is possibly TRBD1 (6 bases). The germline V and J ends were trimmed by 11 bases and 2 bases, with 15 bases remaining between them. This CDR3 spans 13 amino acids. The V gene's germline CDR1 is ENHRY and CDR2 SYGVKD. The CDR3 here is CAVQEDRQETQYF. The CDR3, as DNA: TGTGCCGTCCAGGAGGACAGACAAGAGACCCAGTACTTC.

The chain joins TRBV12-3 or TRBV12-4 to TRBJ2-1, with TRBD2 matching 8 bases. The length of the CDR3 is 14 residues. The trim removed 6 bases at V and 9 bases at J, leaving 10 bases unmatched. CDR3 in amino acids: CASSSRLAPGEQFF. The CDR3, as DNA: TGTGCCAGCAGCTCCCGACTAGCGCCGGGTGAGCAGTTCTTC.

There are many counts of this clonotype. The chain is built from TRBV6-6 and TRBJ1-2; D uncertain. Germline lookup yields CDR1 MNHNY and CDR2 SVGAGI (reference sequence). There are 15 residues in the CDR3. V was shortened by 2 bases and J by 2 bases, with 12 bases between the two germline ends. CDR3 nucleotide sequence: TGTGCCAGCAGTTACCACCCCGACGGAAACTATGGCTACACCTTC. Its protein product is CASSYHPDGNYGYTF.

This chain uses TRBV2 with TRBJ1-4; D ambiguous. The CDR3 sequence is 13 residues long. Germline CDR1 reads SNHLY; CDR2 reads FYNNEI. V gave up 4 bases and J gave up 6 bases, with 9 bases separating them. The CDR3 loop reads CASSALIYEKLFF. The CDR3 nucleotides are TGTGCCAGCAGTGCCCTCATCTATGAAAAACTGTTTTTT.

V gene TRBV5-1 combines with J gene TRBJ2-2; D ambiguous. The CDR3 spans 15 residues. Germline CDR1 SGHRS, CDR2 YFSETQ. V shed 0 bases and J shed 4 bases, with 10 bases lying between them. The CDR3: CASSLVGGPTGELFF. DNA of the CDR3: TGCGCCAGCAGCTTGGTCGGCGGACCCACCGGGGAGCTGTTTTTT.

This clonotype was seen only a few times. This chain links TRBV14 with TRBJ2-7; D is ambiguous. CDR1 and CDR2 from the germline V gene are SGHDN and FVKESK. The CDR3 runs 15 residues. V lost 0 bases and J 3 bases, leaving 12 bases between the germline ends. CDR3 nucleotides: TGTGCCAGCAGCCAAGATCGGATAGGGTACTACGAGCAGTACTTC. It translates to CASSQDRIGYYEQYF.

This clonotype showed up just a few times. The chain has TRBV27 and TRBJ2-7; D is possibly TRBD2 (7 bases). V was cut by 2 bases and J by 5 bases, with 13 bases left in between. Germline V gives CDR1 MNHEY, CDR2 SMNVEV (reference sequence). The CDR3 extends over 14 amino acids. CDR3 sequence: CASSLRRGLDEQYF. The CDR3 region has the DNA TGTGCCAGCAGTTTACGGCGGGGGCTTGACGAGCAGTACTTC.

Remarks on this clonotype: A much larger clone is a single base away; this may be a read error. V gene TRBV10-1 combines with J gene TRBJ2-1; D unclear. The V gene lost 0 bases and the J gene lost 8 bases, with 5 bases spanning the gap. CDR3 length equals 12 residues. Germline assignment: CDR1 WNHNN and CDR2 SYGVQD (reference sequence). CDR3 coding DNA: TGCGCCAGCAGTGAGTCGGAGCATGAGCAGTTCTTC. This encodes CASSESEHEQFF.

The chain is built from TRBV2 and TRBJ2-4; D tentatively fits TRBD1 or TRBD2 (5 bases each). Germline V lookup: CDR1 SNHLY, CDR2 FYNNEI. V was trimmed by 6 bases and J by 0 bases, leaving 12 bases between them. This CDR3 is built from 15 residues. DNA of the CDR3: TGTGCCAGCAGCGGCCCGGGGCTAGCCAAAAACATTCAGTACTTC. Encoded protein: CASSGPGLAKNIQYF.

This clonotype was counted once. The chain links TRBV7-2 to TRBJ2-6, with D hard to call. The germline V and J ends were trimmed by 2 bases and 0 bases, with 14 bases remaining between them. The CDR3 has 18 amino acids. CDR1 is SGHTA and CDR2 is FQGNSA in the germline V gene. CDR3 DNA: TGTGCCAGCAGCTTAAGGTGGGGAAGGGCCTCTGGGGCCAACGTCCTGACTTTC. Protein sequence: CASSLRWGRASGANVLTF.

The V gene is TRBV7-2, the J gene TRBJ1-2; 7 bases map to TRBD1. The CDR3 is made up of 13 amino acids. The V gene's germline CDR1 is SGHTA and CDR2 FQGNSA. J gave up 7 bases and V 5 bases, and 7 bases lay outside the gene matches. The CDR3 is CASSPRTGTGYTF. In DNA form, the CDR3 reads TGTGCCAGCAGCCCCCGGACAGGAACTGGCTACACCTTC.

A remark on this clonotype: This may come from a read error, since a much larger clone is one base off. This chain connects TRBV7-2 to TRBJ2-7; a possible D gene is TRBD1 (6 bases). V was shortened by 4 bases and J by 6 bases, with 19 bases between the two germline ends. Germline loops: CDR1 SGHTA, CDR2 FQGNSA. The CDR3 has 15 residues. The CDR3 loop reads CASSSRSGQRPEQYF. CDR3 sequence (DNA): TGTGCCAGCAGCTCCCGGTCGGGACAACGCCCCGAGCAGTACTTC.

This chain links TRBV25-1 with TRBJ2-7; D might be TRBD2 (6 bases). The CDR3 loop spans 14 amino acids. V gave up 3 bases and J gave up 3 bases, with 12 bases separating them. Germline V lookup: CDR1 MGHDK, CDR2 SYGVNS. The CDR3 spells CASSDSREDYEQYF. The CDR3 nucleotides read TGTGCCAGCAGTGATTCGAGGGAGGACTACGAGCAGTACTTC.

The chain uses TRBV10-3 and TRBJ2-3, with a possible D match to TRBD1 (5 bases). The CDR3 contains 13 residues. V was shortened by 9 bases and J by 4 bases, with 14 bases between the two germline ends. Germline V gives CDR1 ENHRY, CDR2 SYGVKD. Here the CDR3 reads CAIFSGAADTQYF. The CDR3 DNA is TGTGCCATATTTAGTGGGGCCGCAGATACGCAGTATTTT.

This sequence joins TRBV7-2 and TRBJ2-1; either TRBD1 or TRBD2 may supply D (5 bases each). The J call could be wrong; TRBJ2-7 is a better fit for the DNA end. This CDR3 is built from 17 residues. CDR1 and CDR2 (germline): SGHTA, FQGNSA. This CDR3 is CASSFPPTRGSYNEQYF. DNA of the CDR3: TGTGCCAGCAGCTTCCCGCCTACTAGGGGCTCCTACAATGAGCAGTACTTC.

The chain uses TRBV5-5 and TRBJ1-6; the D is unclear. V lost 3 bases, J lost 13 bases, and 17 bases lay in between. Germline values: CDR1 SGHKS, CDR2 YYEKEE (reference sequence). The CDR3 loop spans 14 amino acids. For the CDR3, the DNA is TGTGCCAGCAGCTCAGCCAGGTCGATGATTCCCCTCCACTTT. Protein sequence: CASSSARSMIPLHF.

This clonotype was observed a few times. The chain couples TRBV20-1 to TRBJ1-2, with TRBD1 matching over 8 bases. Germline values: CDR1 DFQATT, CDR2 SNEGSKA (reference sequence). The CDR3 covers 16 residues. The V and J ends lost 5 bases and 7 bases, in that order; junction bases with no gene match: 18. The CDR3 loop reads CSARPTYGTGAFGYTF. In DNA, the CDR3 is TGCAGTGCTCGACCAACATACGGGACAGGCGCTTTTGGCTACACCTTC.

The rearrangement links TRBV18 to TRBJ2-3; D gene uncertain. This CDR3 region has 14 residues. Trimming removed 3 bases from V and 2 bases from J, with 9 bases in between. CDR1 is KGHSH, CDR2 LQKENI, per germline. The CDR3 DNA follows: TGTGCCAGCTCACCCATGACTGACACAGATACGCAGTATTTT. Translation gives CASSPMTDTDTQYF.

Comment on this clonotype: It may be a read error: a sequence one base away is much more abundant. This chain links TRBV10-3 with TRBJ2-1, with 10 bases aligning to TRBD1. Germline CDR1 and CDR2: ENHRY and SYGVKD. The V and J ends lost 4 bases and 7 bases, in that order; junction bases with no gene match: 10. The CDR3 contains 16 residues. The CDR3 region is CAISVSLTGGWNEQFF. DNA of the CDR3: TGTGCCATCAGTGTGTCTTTGACAGGGGGCTGGAATGAGCAGTTCTTC.

This clonotype has a handful of counts. The gene calls are TRBV6-6 and TRBJ1-3, with D possibly TRBD1 on 5 matching bases. The CDR3 spans 12 residues. V lost 5 bases, J lost 12 bases, and 14 bases lay in between. Germline CDR1 is MNHNY and CDR2 is SVGAGI (reference sequence). CDR3 in DNA: TGTGCCAGCAGTACCTACGGGGCTGACATATATTTT. It is translated as CASSTYGADIYF.

Regarding this clonotype: One end of the junction varies from germline; a read error may be responsible. The rearrangement joins TRBV27 to TRBJ2-5; maybe TRBD1 (5 bases). The germline CDR1 and CDR2 sequences are MNHEY and SMNVEV (reference sequence). CDR3 length equals 15 residues. For the CDR3, the DNA is TGTGCCAGCGGTTTATCGGCAGGGTATCAGGAGACCCAGTACTTC. Translating it yields CASGLSAGYQETQYF.

This clonotype has only a few counts. The chain has TRBV11-1 and TRBJ2-7; 7 bases agree with TRBD1. Trimming removed 3 bases from V and 6 bases from J; junction bases left unmatched: 5. Germline lookup yields CDR1 SGHAT and CDR2 FQDESV (reference sequence). CDR3 size: 13 residues. In nucleotides, the CDR3 is TGTGCCAGCAGCTTCCCTACAGGGGTCGAGCAGTACTTC. Amino acid sequence: CASSFPTGVEQYF.

There are many counts of this clonotype. The chain recombines TRBV12-3 or TRBV12-4 with TRBJ2-1, with D unclear. CDR3 length equals 13 residues. The V end was cut by 3 bases, the J end by 7 bases, with 10 bases between. The CDR3: CASSLLADNEQFF. The CDR3, as DNA: TGTGCCAGCAGTTTGTTAGCTGATAATGAGCAGTTCTTC.

V is TRBV7-2 and J is TRBJ2-3; D possibly corresponds to TRBD2 (6 bases). The CDR3 totals 16 residues. Per germline, CDR1 SGHTA and CDR2 FQGNSA. V was cut by 6 bases and J by 0 bases, with 16 bases left in between. The CDR3 loop reads CASSPQAGLSTDTQYF. The CDR3 coding sequence is TGTGCCAGCAGTCCTCAGGCGGGGTTAAGCACAGATACGCAGTATTTT.

This chain links TRBV20-1 with TRBJ2-3; 16 positions agree with TRBD2. The CDR3 length is 18 residues. J was trimmed by 3 bases and V by 6 bases; bases with no gene match: 12. The V gene's germline CDR1 is DFQATT and CDR2 SNEGSKA (reference sequence). The CDR3 DNA reads as TGCAGTGCGGGGACTAGCGGGGGGGCCCGATTGTCAACAGATACGCAGTATTTT. It translates to CSAGTSGGARLSTDTQYF.

V gene TRBV5-6 combines with J gene TRBJ1-2; D possibly corresponds to TRBD1 (5 bases). The CDR3 spans 15 residues. With 4 bases removed from V and 2 bases from J, the gap between germline ends came to 15 bases. Germline V gene lookup returns CDR1 SGHDT and CDR2 YYEEEE. CDR3 loop: CASSVWDGGNYGYTF. The CDR3 region has the DNA TGTGCCAGCAGCGTCTGGGACGGTGGAAACTATGGCTACACCTTC.

The chain joins TRBV12-5 to TRBJ2-7; TRBD2 aligns across 9 bases. V lost 6 bases to trimming and J lost 6 bases; unmatched junction nucleotides: 9. Germline V gene data show CDR1 as LGHNT and CDR2 as FRNRAP. This CDR3 comprises 14 residues. CDR3 loop: CASGTGTSSSEQYF. DNA of the CDR3: TGTGCTAGTGGGACCGGGACTAGCTCTTCCGAGCAGTACTTC.

The chain links TRBV20-1 to TRBJ1-5; D is perhaps TRBD1 (6 bases). Looked up from germline, CDR1 is DFQATT and CDR2 is SNEGSKA (reference sequence). Deletions cut 4 bases from V and 4 bases from J, with 20 bases between. The CDR3 loop spans 16 amino acids. The CDR3 sequence is CSAIRGGRRGNQPQHF. The CDR3 DNA is TGCAGTGCTATACGGGGGGGGCGAAGAGGGAATCAGCCCCAGCATTTT.